A single T cell receptor (beta chain) is shown here with its context. The sample originates from a study of T cell changes during pregnancy in multiple sclerosis. The V gene end was trimmed by 6 bases and the J gene end by 12 bases; junction bases not matched to a gene: 16. Germline assignment: CDR1 MDHEN and CDR2 SYDVKM. The CDR3 spans 15 residues. Clones were read by immunoSEQ multiplex PCR, and TCRdb kept only the in-frame ones, dropping some. The sample includes about 44,000 clones, 85% to 95% of them seen just once. The genes are TRBV28 and TRBJ2-3, with 9 bases lining up with TRBD2. This receptor was taken from a female donor with multiple sclerosis, enrolled in a pregnancy study. Sequences were derived from CD4+ T cells from peripheral blood mononuclear cells, sampled in the third trimester of pregnancy. The CDR3 loop reads CASRPRSGSFDSQYF. CDR3 nucleotides: TGTGCCAGCAGGCCCCGTAGCGGGAGTTTTGATTCCCAGTATTTT.